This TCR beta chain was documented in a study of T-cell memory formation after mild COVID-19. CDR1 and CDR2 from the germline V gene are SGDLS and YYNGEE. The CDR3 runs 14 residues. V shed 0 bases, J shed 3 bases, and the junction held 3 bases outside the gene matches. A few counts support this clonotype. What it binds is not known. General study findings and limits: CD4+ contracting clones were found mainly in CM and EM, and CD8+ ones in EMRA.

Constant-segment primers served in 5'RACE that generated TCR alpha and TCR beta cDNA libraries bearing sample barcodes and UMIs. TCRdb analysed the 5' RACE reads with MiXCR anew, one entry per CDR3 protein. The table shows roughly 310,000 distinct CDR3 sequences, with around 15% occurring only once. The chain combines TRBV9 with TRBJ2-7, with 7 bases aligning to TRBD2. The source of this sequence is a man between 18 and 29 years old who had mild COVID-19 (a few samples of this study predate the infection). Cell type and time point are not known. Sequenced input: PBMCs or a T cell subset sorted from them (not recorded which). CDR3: CASSVAGGDYEQYF. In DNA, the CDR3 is TGTGCCAGCAGCGTAGCTGGGGGGGACTACGAGCAGTACTTC.